The 22 T cell receptor beta chains below come from one sample, sequenced in a study of T cells in Graves' hyperthyroidism and ophthalmopathy (dated by TCRdb to about 2019). Receptor libraries were prepared by multiplex PCR. The instrument given in TCRdb is Illumina HiSeq 2000. TCR beta CDR3 regions were amplified from RNA transcripts. The first round of RT-PCR for the TCR CDR3 was performed with the HTBI primer set and the Qiagen OneStep RT-PCR kit. TCRdb reprocessed the public reads (quality trimming at Q25 with fastp, clone calling with MiXCR) and kept in-frame beta chains. Each CDR3 protein gets just one entry, which takes the most common genes and DNA from the rows behind it. The sample records 450,000 to 700,000 distinct CDR3 sequences, around 42% of which are singletons. The ten largest clones capture more than 7.5% of the sample. The specimen was peripheral blood or thyroid tissue (not recorded which). The receptors stem from a woman between 18 and 29 years old with Graves' hyperthyroidism.

This chain connects TRBV7-9 to TRBJ2-7; a possible D gene is TRBD2 (5 bases). The V end was cut by 1 base, the J end by 11 bases, with 18 bases between. The CDR3 has 14 amino acids. Germline V CDR1 and CDR2: SEHNR, FQNEAQ (reference sequence). The CDR3 is CASSLGWENTGEYF. The CDR3, as DNA: TGTGCCAGCAGCTTAGGCTGGGAGAACACCGGGGAGTACTTC.

This clonotype came up once. The chain employs TRBV7-6 and TRBJ2-6, with 7 positions matching TRBD1. Germline V lookup: CDR1 SGHVS, CDR2 FNYEAQ. This CDR3 comprises 16 residues. Losses at the gene ends were 8 bases for V and 4 bases for J; bases not matched to a gene: 11. The CDR3 loop is CASGQDGLEGANVLTF. The CDR3 DNA reads TGTGCCAGCGGACAGGATGGTTTGGAAGGGGCCAACGTCCTGACTTTC.

This chain links TRBV29-1 with TRBJ2-1, with 10 bases matching TRBD2. Trimming removed 6 bases from V and 3 bases from J; junction bases left unmatched: 8. The germline gives CDR1 SQVTM, CDR2 ANQGSEA. The CDR3 runs 15 residues. The DNA for the CDR3 is TGCAGCGTAGTACTAGCGGGGAGTTTCTACAATGAGCAGTTCTTC. Protein product: CSVVLAGSFYNEQFF.

This chain connects TRBV10-3 to TRBJ2-7, with D maybe TRBD1 (5 bases). V was pared by 4 bases and J by 5 bases, with 12 bases between. Germline loops: CDR1 ENHRY, CDR2 SYGVKD. The CDR3 runs 13 residues. Written as DNA, the CDR3 is TGTGCCATCAGTGGTGGGGCTAGGAACGAGCAGTACTTC. Its translation: CAISGGARNEQYF.

There are many counts of this clonotype. V usage is TRBV5-8 and J usage is TRBJ2-5, with 8 bases lining up with TRBD2. The junction had 6 bases not matched to a gene; V was cut back by 0 bases and J by 5 bases. CDR1 and CDR2 (germline): SGHTS, YDEGEE. The CDR3 consists of 15 residues. CDR3 residues: CASSLGQRERETQYF. DNA of the CDR3: TGTGCCAGCAGCTTGGGCCAGCGGGAGAGGGAGACCCAGTACTTC.

Only a few counts were recorded for this clonotype. The chain combines TRBV5-1 with TRBJ2-2; 11 bases match TRBD1. Germline V gene sequence: CDR1 SGHRS, CDR2 YFSETQ. The trim removed 1 base at V and 7 bases at J, leaving 6 bases unmatched. The CDR3 totals 16 residues. The DNA of the CDR3 is TGCGCCAGCAGCTTGACGGACAGGGGGCTCAACGGGGAGCTGTTTTTT. Protein: CASSLTDRGLNGELFF.

The chain couples TRBV7-2 to TRBJ1-5; no definite D call. The CDR3 length is 15 residues. V lost 4 bases and J lost 7, with 17 bases in between. The V gene's germline CDR1 is SGHTA and CDR2 FQGNSA. CDR3 in DNA: TGTGCCAGCAGCTCGCCAGGTGGGGAATACCAGCCCCAGCATTTT. Protein: CASSSPGGEYQPQHF.

This clonotype has a count of ten or more. This sequence joins TRBV7-2 and TRBJ1-1, with TRBD1 identical over 8 bases. Per germline, CDR1 SGHTA and CDR2 FQGNSA. Losses at the gene ends were 6 bases for V and 5 bases for J; bases not matched to a gene: 5. This CDR3 comprises 13 residues. The CDR3 here is CASRWTGRTEAFF. For the CDR3, the DNA is TGTGCCAGCAGATGGACAGGGCGAACTGAAGCTTTCTTT.

This clonotype has at least ten counts. V and J are TRBV5-1 and TRBJ2-2; tentative D call: TRBD2 (5 bases). The CDR3 is 17 residues long. The V gene lost 0 bases and the J gene lost 4 bases, with 16 bases spanning the gap. In germline, CDR1 is SGHRS, CDR2 YFSETQ. CDR3 DNA: TGCGCCAGCAGCTTGGCCTCGGGTGGGAGCGTCACCGGGGAGCTGTTTTTT. As protein: CASSLASGGSVTGELFF.

This clonotype appeared a few times. The chain combines TRBV29-1 with TRBJ2-7; 7 nucleotides line up with TRBD2. Germline V gives CDR1 SQVTM, CDR2 ANQGSEA. This CDR3 region has 13 residues. After removal of 3 bases from V and 6 bases from J, the junction contained 8 bases not matched to a gene. The CDR3 DNA reads TGCAGCGTTGAGGCGGGAGTGGTTCGCGAGCAGTACTTC. Protein: CSVEAGVVREQYF.

This clonotype was seen ten or more times. The gene calls are TRBV30 and TRBJ1-6, with D unclear. V lost 5 bases to trimming and J lost 7 bases, with 12 bases between them. Looked up from germline, CDR1 is GTSNPN and CDR2 is SVGIG (reference sequence). The CDR3 extends over 13 amino acids. The chain's CDR3 is CAWRAGPNSPLHF. The DNA of the CDR3 is TGTGCCTGGCGTGCAGGACCCAATTCACCCCTCCACTTT.

This clonotype was picked up many times. CDR3 loop: CSAATANYGYTF. In DNA form, the CDR3 reads TGCAGTGCCGCGACTGCTAACTATGGCTACACCTTC. The chain uses TRBV20-1 and TRBJ1-2; unclear D gene. The germline V and J ends were trimmed by 6 bases and 0 bases, with 8 bases remaining between them. Germline values: CDR1 DFQATT, CDR2 SNEGSKA (reference sequence). The CDR3 is made up of 12 amino acids.

This clonotype was found many times. The chain recombines TRBV5-6 with TRBJ1-2; D might be TRBD1 (5 bases). Germline CDR1 is SGHDT and CDR2 is YYEEEE. V was pared by 3 bases and J by 4 bases, with 19 bases between. CDR3 length: 16 residues. CDR3 sequence: CASSYGWGLRGYGYTF. The CDR3 nucleotides read TGTGCCAGCAGCTACGGGTGGGGCCTAAGAGGCTATGGCTACACCTTC.

The table lists this clonotype with many counts. The chain is built from TRBV27 and TRBJ1-5, with D unresolved. The CDR3 has 14 amino acids. Germline CDR1 is MNHEY and CDR2 is SMNVEV (reference sequence). The V gene lost 3 bases and the J gene lost 4 bases, with 10 bases spanning the gap. In nucleotides, the CDR3 is TGTGCCAGCAGTTTCGGTCGGTTGAATCAGCCCCAGCATTTT. Its protein is CASSFGRLNQPQHF.

This clonotype was recorded a few times. The V gene is TRBV20-1, the J gene TRBJ2-7; 8 nucleotides agree with TRBD1. CDR1 and CDR2 from the germline V gene are DFQATT and SNEGSKA (reference sequence). This CDR3 spans 12 amino acids. Germline trimming cut 2 bases from V and 7 bases from J; bases unmatched to any gene: 4. The CDR3 DNA sequence: TGCAGTGCTAGACAGGGGGCGGGTGAGCAGTACTTC. It translates to CSARQGAGEQYF.

This clonotype was picked up a small number of times. This rearrangement joins TRBV6-6 to TRBJ2-2; 12 positions agree with TRBD2. This CDR3 spans 19 amino acids. The V gene's germline CDR1 is MNHNY and CDR2 SVGAGI (reference sequence). V shed 0 bases and J 1 base; nucleotides not matched to a gene: 6. In DNA form, the CDR3 reads TGTGCCAGCAGTTACTCGGGGTTACTAGCGGGAGGGAACACCGGGGAGCTGTTTTTT. Its protein is CASSYSGLLAGGNTGELFF.

In its sample, this clonotype was seen many times. A junction boundary mismatches the germline segment, possibly from a read error. The chain has TRBV7-6 and TRBJ2-7; 9 nucleotides match TRBD1. The germline gives CDR1 SGHVS, CDR2 FNYEAQ. The CDR3 has 13 amino acids. Here the CDR3 DNA reads TGCGCCAGCAGCCCCCGGACAGGGGACGAGCAGTACTTC. Protein sequence: CASSPRTGDEQYF.

The V gene is TRBV7-9, the J gene TRBJ1-2; possible D gene TRBD1, 5 bases. V lost 4 bases to trimming and J lost 6 bases, with 9 bases between them. This CDR3 comprises 12 residues. Germline V gene sequence: CDR1 SEHNR, CDR2 FQNEAQ (reference sequence). CDR3 protein: CASSSQGHGYTF. CDR3 DNA: TGTGCCAGCAGCTCCCAGGGTCATGGCTACACCTTC. The variable domain in full, completed from reference TRBV7-9 and TRBJ1-2, reads DTGVSQNPRHKITKRGQNVTFRCDPISEHNRLYWYRQTLGQGPEFLTYFQNEAQLEKSRLLSDRFSAERPKGSFSTLEIQRTEQGDSAMYLCASSSQGHGYTFGSGTRLTVV.

The table lists this clonotype with many counts. The J gene is TRBJ2-7, the V gene TRBV25-1; maybe TRBD2 (6 bases). Germline V gene lookup returns CDR1 MGHDK and CDR2 SYGVNS. Trimming took 8 bases from V and 3 from J, leaving 14 bases between them. CDR3 size: 13 residues. This CDR3 reads CASGTGHHYEQYF. CDR3 coding DNA: TGTGCCAGCGGGACTGGGCACCACTACGAGCAGTACTTC.

The chain uses TRBV24-1 and TRBJ2-7, with TRBD2 matching 7 bases. The better agreement between TRBJ2-1 and the DNA end casts doubt on the J call. The germline V gene encodes CDR1 KGHDR and CDR2 SFDVKD. The CDR3 extends over 15 amino acids. Here the CDR3 DNA reads TGTGCCACCAGTGATGGGAGGGACGCCCGCGATGAGCAGTTCTTC. Translation gives CATSDGRDARDEQFF.

This clonotype has a count of ten or more. This chain's CDR3 is CATSRDRGGNYGYTF. CDR3 nucleotide sequence: TGTGCCACCAGCAGAGATCGGGGGGGGAACTATGGCTACACCTTC. The chain is built from TRBV15 and TRBJ1-2, with D possibly matching TRBD1 (5 bases). The CDR3 has 15 residues. The germline V gene has CDR1 LNHNV and CDR2 YYDKDF (reference sequence). The ends were cut back, 0 bases at V and 2 bases at J, with 10 bases in the middle. Combining the CDR3 with reference TRBV15 and TRBJ1-2 gives the whole variable domain DAMVIQNPRYQVTQFGKPVTLSCSQTLNHNVMYWYQQKSSQAPKLLFHYYDKDFNNEADTPDNFQSRRPNTSFCFLDIRSPGLGDTAMYLCATSRDRGGNYGYTFGSGTRLTVV.

The sample holds many counts of this clonotype. The rearrangement links TRBV11-2 to TRBJ2-7, with a possible D match to TRBD2 (6 bases). This CDR3 is 14 amino acids long. The germline V gene has CDR1 SGHAT and CDR2 FQNNGV. Trimming shortened V by 3 bases and J by 2 bases, and 11 bases separated the two germline ends. CDR3 bases: TGTGCCAGCAGCTTTGCGGGGCCGGCCTACGAGCAGTACTTC. It is translated as CASSFAGPAYEQYF.